This paragraph covers one TCR beta chain sequence. The sample originates from a study of glioma-infiltrating T cells after dendritic cell vaccination. Study information: Dendritic cell vaccine was injected intradermally three times, biweekly.

The repertoire was sequenced with immunoSEQ multiplex PCR; TCRdb's copy has only in-frame clones and lacks some. The sample yields 80,000 to 95,000 clones, 85% to 90% seen once. Only patients with spare fresh-frozen tumor and over two years of follow-up were included. CDR3 length equals 17 residues. V shed 4 bases and J shed 1 base, with 18 bases lying between them. Germline values: CDR1 SGHNT, CDR2 YYREEE (reference sequence). The V call is TRBV5-4, the J call TRBJ1-5; D may be TRBD1 (6 bases). This specimen consisted of blood, obtained before dendritic cell vaccination. This receptor was taken from a human donor with glioblastoma. The CDR3 region is CASSRGGAEGSNQPQHF. DNA for the CDR3: TGTGCCAGCAGCCGCGGGGGCGCAGAAGGAAGCAATCAGCCCCAGCATTTT.